Shown below are 8 T cell receptor beta chains from a single sample sequenced in a study of CD8 T cells in Susac syndrome. When the RNA was reverse transcribed, random hexamers were used with an input of about 0.45 to 1 ug. TCRdb re-called the immunoSEQ multiplex PCR reads with MiXCR, one entry per CDR3 protein. This table holds approximately 110,000 distinct CDR3 sequences, 90% to 95% found once. The specimen was CD4+ T cells from PBMCs. These receptors came from a human donor in good health.

This rearrangement joins TRBV19 to TRBJ2-5; no clear D. V shed 2 bases and J shed 2 bases, with 6 bases lying between them. The CDR3 contains 13 residues. The germline CDR1 and CDR2 sequences are LNHDA and SQIVND (reference sequence). The chain's CDR3 is CASSIHRQETQYF. CDR3 bases: TGTGCCAGTAGTATACACCGTCAAGAGACCCAGTACTTC.

The chain is built from TRBV6-5 and TRBJ1-6; 8 nucleotides align to TRBD1. This CDR3 comprises 15 residues. Germline CDR1 reads MNHEY; CDR2 reads SVGAGI. With V trimmed by 5 bases and J by 4 bases, 4 bases remained unmatched. The CDR3 DNA is TGTGCCAGCAGTCGGAGACAGGGGTATAATTCACCCCTCCACTTT. Translating gives CASSRRQGYNSPLHF.

The V call is TRBV5-6, the J call TRBJ2-2; D gene uncertain. Trimming cost V 4 bases and J 8 bases, with 9 bases left between them. Per the germline V gene, CDR1 is SGHDT and CDR2 is YYEEEE. The length of the CDR3 is 12 residues. The CDR3 reads CASSRLLGELFF. The CDR3 coding sequence is TGTGCCAGCAGCCGACTCTTAGGGGAGCTGTTTTTT.

The rearrangement uses TRBV30 and TRBJ1-5; 9 positions agree with TRBD1. V lost 3 bases to trimming and J lost 1 base; unmatched junction nucleotides: 10. There are 17 residues in the CDR3. The V gene's germline CDR1 is GTSNPN and CDR2 SVGIG (reference sequence). This chain's CDR3 is CAWSRDRVVGSNQPQHF. Written as DNA, the CDR3 is TGTGCCTGGAGCCGGGACAGGGTTGTCGGGAGCAATCAGCCCCAGCATTTT.

The chain joins TRBV7-2 to TRBJ2-7, with D uncertain. In germline, CDR1 is SGHTA, CDR2 FQGNSA. The length of the CDR3 is 13 residues. Trimming stripped 6 bases from V and 5 bases from J, with 14 bases between. Here the CDR3 DNA reads TGTGCCAGCAGTCACGGCGAAAAGAACGAGCAGTACTTC. Its translation: CASSHGEKNEQYF. Filled out from reference TRBV7-2 and TRBJ2-7, the complete variable domain reads GAGVSQSPSNKVTEKGKDVELRCDPISGHTALYWYRQSLGQGLEFLIYFQGNSAPDKSGLPSDRFSAERTGGSVSTLTIQRTQQEDSAVYLCASSHGEKNEQYFGPGTRLTVT.

The chain links TRBV7-9 to TRBJ1-2, with D possibly TRBD1 on 6 matching bases. The length of the CDR3 is 14 residues. Germline V gene sequence: CDR1 SEHNR, CDR2 FQNEAQ (reference sequence). Trimming shortened V by 5 bases and J by 4 bases, and 14 bases separated the two germline ends. The CDR3 sequence is CASSPVEGVYGYTF. Here the CDR3 DNA reads TGTGCCAGCAGCCCCGTAGAGGGGGTCTATGGCTACACCTTC. The full variable domain, its missing parts supplied by reference TRBV7-9 and TRBJ1-2, is DTGVSQNPRHKITKRGQNVTFRCDPISEHNRLYWYRQTLGQGPEFLTYFQNEAQLEKSRLLSDRFSAERPKGSFSTLEIQRTEQGDSAMYLCASSPVEGVYGYTFGSGTRLTVV.

The chain couples TRBV29-1 to TRBJ2-1; a possible D gene is TRBD2 (5 bases). V lost 4 bases, J lost 9 bases, and 19 bases lay in between. The CDR3 consists of 14 residues. Germline-derived CDR1 and CDR2 are SQVTM and ANQGSEA. This chain's CDR3 is CSVGGTLGGGEQFF. DNA of the CDR3: TGCAGCGTTGGTGGTACCCTTGGAGGTGGTGAGCAGTTCTTC.

This chain uses TRBV5-4 with TRBJ2-2; perhaps TRBD2 as D (6 bases). The CDR3 runs 14 residues. In germline, CDR1 is SGHNT, CDR2 YYREEE (reference sequence). Trimming pared 0 bases from V and 7 bases from J, leaving 10 bases between. The CDR3 coding sequence is TGTGCCAGCAGCTTGGGACTAGGGGTCGGGGAGCTGTTTTTT. Translated: CASSLGLGVGELFF.